The entry below gives a single T cell receptor (beta chain) sequence along with its context. The antigen is undetermined. V gave up 3 bases and J gave up 0 bases, with 7 bases separating them. CDR3 length: 14 residues. Germline CDR1 is SGHRS and CDR2 is YFSETQ. Primers used in a second PCR of about 7 to 11 cycles were a sample-barcoded 5' primer and a J-beta primer mix. Template switching added a 12-random-nucleotide identifier to every cDNA molecule. Every sample returned 2.5 million or more CDR3-containing paired-end reads. TCRdb redid the calling of the 5' RACE reads with MiXCR, one entry per CDR3 protein. The sample has roughly 790,000 distinct CDR3 sequences, around 40% seen once. These data come from a study of blood T cells in healthy people across ages. Regarding the study as a whole: Age brought a roughly linear fall in TCR beta diversity measured per million T cells. Both higher diversity and more naive CD4+ cells marked long-lived donors when set against aged donors.

The sample taken for sequencing was blood. The chain recombines TRBV5-1 with TRBJ2-1, with D possibly matching TRBD1 (5 bases). The TCR originated in a woman aged 55-70 years in good health. CDR3 sequence (DNA): TGCGCCAGCAGCTCGGACAACTCCTACAATGAGCAGTTCTTC. It codes for CASSSDNSYNEQFF.